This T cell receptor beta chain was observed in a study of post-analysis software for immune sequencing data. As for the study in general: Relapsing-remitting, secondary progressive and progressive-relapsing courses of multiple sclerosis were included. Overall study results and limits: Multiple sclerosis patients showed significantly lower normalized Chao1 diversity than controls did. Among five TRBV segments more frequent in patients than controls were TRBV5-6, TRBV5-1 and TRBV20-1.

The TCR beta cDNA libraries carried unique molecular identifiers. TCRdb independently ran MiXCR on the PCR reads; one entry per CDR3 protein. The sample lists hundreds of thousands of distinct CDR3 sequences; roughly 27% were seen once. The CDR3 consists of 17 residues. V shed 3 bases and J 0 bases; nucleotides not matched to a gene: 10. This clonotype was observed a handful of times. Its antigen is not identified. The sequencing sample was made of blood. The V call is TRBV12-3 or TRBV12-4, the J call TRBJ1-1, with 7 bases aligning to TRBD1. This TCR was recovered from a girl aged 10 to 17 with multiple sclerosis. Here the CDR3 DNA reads TGTGCCAGCAGTTTCCGTTCGACAGGGCTTATGAACACTGAAGCTTTCTTT. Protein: CASSFRSTGLMNTEAFF.